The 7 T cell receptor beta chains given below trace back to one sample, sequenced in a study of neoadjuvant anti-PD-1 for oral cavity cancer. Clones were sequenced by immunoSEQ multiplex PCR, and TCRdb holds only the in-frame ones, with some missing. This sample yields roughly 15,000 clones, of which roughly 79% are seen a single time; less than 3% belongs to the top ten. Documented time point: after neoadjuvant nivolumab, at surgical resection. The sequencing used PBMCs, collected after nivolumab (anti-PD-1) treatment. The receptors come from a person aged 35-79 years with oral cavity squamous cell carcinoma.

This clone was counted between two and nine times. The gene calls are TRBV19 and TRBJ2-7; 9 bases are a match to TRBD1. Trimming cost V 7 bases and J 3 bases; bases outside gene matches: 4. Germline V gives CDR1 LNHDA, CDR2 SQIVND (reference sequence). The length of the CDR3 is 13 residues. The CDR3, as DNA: TGTGCCAGTAAACCGGGACAGGGCTACGAGCAGTACTTC. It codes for CASKPGQGYEQYF.

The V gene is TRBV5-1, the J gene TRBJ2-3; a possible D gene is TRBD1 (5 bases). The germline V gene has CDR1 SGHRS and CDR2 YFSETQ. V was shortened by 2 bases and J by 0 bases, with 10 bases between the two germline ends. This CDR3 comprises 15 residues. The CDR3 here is CASSLTGYSTDTQYF. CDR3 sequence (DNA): TGCGCCAGCAGCTTAACAGGTTATAGCACAGATACGCAGTATTTT.

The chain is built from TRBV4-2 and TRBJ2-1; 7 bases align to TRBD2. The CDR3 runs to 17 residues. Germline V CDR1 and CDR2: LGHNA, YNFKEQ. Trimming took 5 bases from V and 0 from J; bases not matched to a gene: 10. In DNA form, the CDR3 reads TGTGCCAGCAGCAGAGAACTAGGCGGGAGCTCCTACAATGAGCAGTTCTTC. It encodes CASSRELGGSSYNEQFF.

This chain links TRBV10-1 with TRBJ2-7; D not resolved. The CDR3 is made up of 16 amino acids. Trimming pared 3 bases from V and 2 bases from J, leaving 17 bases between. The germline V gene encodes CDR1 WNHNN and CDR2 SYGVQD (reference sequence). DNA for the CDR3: TGCGCCAGCAGTGATTGGGCCGGCGGTGCCCCCTACGAGCAGTACTTC. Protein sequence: CASSDWAGGAPYEQYF.

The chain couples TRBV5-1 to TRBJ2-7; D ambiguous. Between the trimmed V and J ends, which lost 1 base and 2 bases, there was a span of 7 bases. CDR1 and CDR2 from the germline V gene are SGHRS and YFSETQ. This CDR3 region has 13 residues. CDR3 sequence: CASSLRQPYEQYF. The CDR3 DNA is TGCGCCAGCAGCTTGAGGCAGCCCTACGAGCAGTACTTC.

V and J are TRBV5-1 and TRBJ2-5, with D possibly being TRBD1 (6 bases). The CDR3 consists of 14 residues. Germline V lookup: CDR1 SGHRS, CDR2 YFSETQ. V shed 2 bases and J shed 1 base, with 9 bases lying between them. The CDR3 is CASSLQGVQETQYF. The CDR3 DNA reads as TGCGCCAGCAGCTTACAGGGCGTCCAAGAGACCCAGTACTTC.

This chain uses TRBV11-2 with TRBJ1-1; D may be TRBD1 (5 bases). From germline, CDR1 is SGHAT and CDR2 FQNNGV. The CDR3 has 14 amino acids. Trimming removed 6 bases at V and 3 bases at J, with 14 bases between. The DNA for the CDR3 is TGTGCCAGCAGACAGGCGGTGGGGGACACTGAAGCTTTCTTT. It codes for CASRQAVGDTEAFF.